Below, 20 T cell receptor beta chains from the same sample are listed, as sequenced in a study of chemoradiotherapy in HPV16-positive cancers. Libraries were prepared by immunoSEQ multiplex PCR; TCRdb keeps only in-frame clonotypes and omits some of them. The sample carries approximately 15,000 clones, just under 80% recorded once. This material was collected from a patient who underwent chemoradiotherapy. Receptor source: a human donor with HPV-associated anogenital cancer.

This clone has only a few counts. The CDR3 coding sequence is TGTGCCAGCAGCTCGGACCGGGATCGGCCCCAGCATTTT. Translating it yields CASSSDRDRPQHF. V usage is TRBV7-3 and J usage is TRBJ1-5; D not resolved. V lost 4 bases to trimming and J lost 9 bases, with 13 bases between them. CDR1 SGHTA and CDR2 FQGTGA come from the germline V gene. The CDR3 has 13 residues.

The CDR3 spells CASSQDRSSGNTIYF. In DNA, the CDR3 is TGCGCCAGCAGCCAAGATAGGTCCTCTGGAAACACCATATATTTT. The chain uses TRBV4-3 and TRBJ1-3; D is uncertain. The length of the CDR3 is 15 residues. Trimming removed 0 bases at V and 0 bases at J, with 6 bases between. Per germline, CDR1 LGHNA and CDR2 YSLEER.

This chain joins TRBV7-2 and TRBJ2-3; 7 bases are shared with TRBD2. The CDR3 is 16 residues long. J lost 2 bases, V lost 1 base, and 6 bases had no gene match. CDR1 and CDR2 from the germline V gene are SGHTA and FQGNSA. The CDR3, as DNA: TGTGCCAGCAGCTTAGGGGGAGCGGGGTTCACAGATACGCAGTATTTT. Translating gives CASSLGGAGFTDTQYF.

This clone was observed a handful of times. The chain employs TRBV6-1 and TRBJ1-6, with a weak D call TRBD1 (6 bases). This CDR3 has 15 residues. The V end was cut by 1 base, the J end by 6 bases, with 10 bases between. CDR1 and CDR2 from the germline V gene are MNHNS and SASEGT. The DNA for the CDR3 is TGTGCCAGCAGTGAAGGGTGGGGGGCTAATTCACCCCTCCACTTT. Translating it yields CASSEGWGANSPLHF.

The J gene is TRBJ2-5, the V gene TRBV30, with 7 positions matching TRBD1. Germline lookup yields CDR1 GTSNPN and CDR2 SVGIG (reference sequence). Trimming removed 4 bases from V and 2 bases from J; junction bases left unmatched: 7. The CDR3 is 14 amino acids. This CDR3 reads CAWNRDSKQETQYF. The CDR3, as DNA: TGTGCCTGGAACCGGGACAGCAAACAAGAGACCCAGTACTTC.

The chain is built from TRBV4-3 and TRBJ2-1, with 11 bases that match TRBD1. Trimming at V came to 0 bases and at J to 6 bases, leaving 7 bases not matched to a gene. The CDR3 is made up of 17 amino acids. Looked up from germline, CDR1 is LGHNA and CDR2 is YSLEER. CDR3 in amino acids: CASSQEFNGTGGNEQFF. The CDR3 DNA is TGCGCCAGCAGCCAAGAATTCAACGGGACAGGGGGCAATGAGCAGTTCTTC.

This clone was recorded only once. This chain joins TRBV12-5 and TRBJ2-2; TRBD2 aligns across 10 bases. Germline-derived CDR1 and CDR2 are LGHNT and FRNRAP. The CDR3 loop spans 17 amino acids. Losses at the gene ends were 2 bases for V and 5 bases for J; bases not matched to a gene: 8. CDR3 bases: TGTGCTAGTGGTTTGTTCTCGCTAGCGGGGGATACCGGGGAGCTGTTTTTT. Translation gives CASGLFSLAGDTGELFF.

The chain is built from TRBV7-2 and TRBJ2-2, with TRBD1 matching over 12 bases. This CDR3 is 15 amino acids long. CDR1 is SGHTA, CDR2 FQGNSA, per germline. V was clipped by 8 bases and J by 6 bases; unmatched bases: 7. This chain's CDR3 is CASGGTGGQAGELFF. CDR3 in DNA: TGTGCCAGCGGGGGGACAGGGGGCCAAGCCGGGGAGCTGTTTTTT.

This clone was counted between two and nine times. The genes are TRBV28 and TRBJ1-6, with 7 bases fitting TRBD1. Germline loops: CDR1 MDHEN, CDR2 SYDVKM. The CDR3 has 15 amino acids. V was clipped by 4 bases and J by 5 bases; unmatched bases: 5. CDR3 loop: CASSSGGFNNSPLHF. In DNA form, the CDR3 reads TGTGCCAGCAGTTCAGGGGGATTCAATAATTCACCCCTCCACTTT. Full variable domain (missing parts from reference TRBV28 and TRBJ1-6): DVKVTQSSRYLVKRTGEKVFLECVQDMDHENMFWYRQDPGLGLRLIYFSYDVKMKEKGDIPEGYSVSREKKERFSLILESASTNQTSMYLCASSSGGFNNSPLHFGNGTRLTVT.

This chain joins TRBV6-1 and TRBJ1-6, with D possibly matching TRBD1 (5 bases). V lost 2 bases to trimming and J lost 10 bases, with 12 bases between them. The V gene's germline CDR1 is MNHNS and CDR2 SASEGT. This CDR3 region has 14 residues. The CDR3, as DNA: TGTGCCAGCAGTGAAAGGAAAGGGGAATCACCCCTCCACTTT. It specifies CASSERKGESPLHF.

The CDR3 region is CASSPSGALRNGYTF. The CDR3 DNA reads TGTGCCAGCAGCCCTTCCGGGGCCCTGAGGAATGGCTACACCTTC. This rearrangement joins TRBV13 to TRBJ1-2; maybe TRBD1 (5 bases). The CDR3 has 15 amino acids. Germline lookup yields CDR1 PRHDT and CDR2 FYEKMQ (reference sequence). Trimming left V 5 bases short and J 6 bases short, with 19 bases between.

This chain joins TRBV2 and TRBJ2-1; 7 bases agree with TRBD1. In germline, CDR1 is SNHLY, CDR2 FYNNEI. Trimming removed 6 bases from V and 0 bases from J; junction bases left unmatched: 5. This CDR3 comprises 15 residues. The DNA of the CDR3 is TGTGCCAGCAGGAGGGACAGTAGCTCCTACAATGAGCAGTTCTTC. Encoded protein: CASRRDSSSYNEQFF.

The J gene is TRBJ1-3, the V gene TRBV25-1; 9 bases line up with TRBD1. CDR3 length: 15 amino acids. V dropped 8 bases and J dropped 5; count of bases not matched to a gene: 10. CDR1 is MGHDK and CDR2 is SYGVNS in the germline V gene. CDR3 in amino acids: CASEGQGFVRNTIYF. Here the CDR3 DNA reads TGTGCCAGCGAGGGACAGGGTTTTGTTAGAAACACCATATATTTT.

The chain uses TRBV30 and TRBJ2-7, with 8 bases fitting TRBD1. CDR3 length equals 13 residues. V shed 2 bases, J shed 6 bases, and the junction held 6 bases outside the gene matches. CDR1 and CDR2 (germline): GTSNPN, SVGIG (reference sequence). CDR3 residues: CAWSFGRGREQYF. In DNA form, the CDR3 reads TGTGCCTGGAGTTTCGGCAGGGGGCGCGAGCAGTACTTC.

This chain joins TRBV30 and TRBJ2-3; unclear D gene. The CDR3 has 14 residues. CDR1 and CDR2 from the germline V gene are GTSNPN and SVGIG (reference sequence). The ends were cut back, 0 bases at V and 4 bases at J, with 11 bases in the middle. CDR3 nucleotides: TGTGCCTGGAGTGTAGCTAGTTACGCAGATACGCAGTATTTT. Its translation is CAWSVASYADTQYF. Supplemented by reference TRBV30 and TRBJ2-3, the full variable domain reads SQTIHQWPATLVQPVGSPLSLECTVEGTSNPNLYWYRQAAGRGLQLLFYSVGIGQISSEVPQNLSASRPQDRQFILSSKKLLLSDSGFYLCAWSVASYADTQYFGPGTRLTVL.

The table lists this clone with a few counts. The rearrangement joins TRBV7-8 to TRBJ2-1; 11 bases match TRBD1. V lost 5 bases and J lost 4; bases outside the gene matches: 7. The CDR3 consists of 16 residues. From germline, CDR1 is SGHVS and CDR2 FQNEAQ. In DNA, the CDR3 is TGTGCCAGCAGCACAAGGGACAGGGGGTGGTACAATGAGCAGTTCTTC. Its translation: CASSTRDRGWYNEQFF. The entire variable domain, with the rest obtained from reference TRBV7-8 and TRBJ2-1, is as follows: GAGVSQSPRYKVAKRGQDVALRCDPISGHVSLFWYQQALGQGPEFLTYFQNEAQLDKSGLPSDRFFAERPEGSVSTLKIQRTQQEDSAVYLCASSTRDRGWYNEQFFGPGTRLTVL.

The chain is built from TRBV6-1 and TRBJ1-2; possibly TRBD1 for D (5 bases). This CDR3 comprises 15 residues. Deletions cut 2 bases from V and 3 bases from J, with 13 bases between. Germline V gene data show CDR1 as MNHNS and CDR2 as SASEGT. The CDR3 region has the DNA TGTGCCAGCAGTGAACAATGGGGCCACGACTATGGCTACACCTTC. It translates to CASSEQWGHDYGYTF.

V usage is TRBV7-2 and J usage is TRBJ2-3; D is uncertain. This CDR3 has 15 amino acids. The V gene's germline CDR1 is SGHTA and CDR2 FQGNSA. V lost 2 bases and J lost 0, with 9 bases in between. CDR3 amino acids: CASSLSPTSTDTQYF. CDR3 in DNA: TGTGCCAGCAGCTTATCCCCGACTAGCACAGATACGCAGTATTTT.

In DNA form, the CDR3 reads TGCGCCAGCAGCTTGGGGACTAGCGGGGCTGGGGAGCAGTTCTTC. It specifies CASSLGTSGAGEQFF. This rearrangement joins TRBV5-1 to TRBJ2-1; 12 bases are a match to TRBD2. The CDR3 spans 15 residues. The ends lost 0 bases at V and 10 bases at J; junction bases unmatched: 5. The V gene's germline CDR1 is SGHRS and CDR2 YFSETQ.

The V call is TRBV9, the J call TRBJ2-4, with D possibly matching TRBD1 (7 bases). CDR3 size: 16 residues. Germline V gene lookup returns CDR1 SGDLS and CDR2 YYNGEE. Trimming cost V 2 bases and J 8 bases, with 20 bases left between them. DNA for the CDR3: TGTGCCAGCAGCGTGGGACAGTTTGGGGGGCAGGACATTCAGTACTTC. Protein product: CASSVGQFGGQDIQYF.